Listed below are T cell receptor beta chains from one sample, sequenced in a study of regulatory T cells in long-lasting Graves disease. TCRdb re-derived calls from the multiplex PCR reads in MiXCR, one entry per CDR3 protein. The sample records approximately 540,000 distinct CDR3 sequences, about 12% being singletons. These same records also appear under a second study, on T cells in Graves' hyperthyroidism and ophthalmopathy.

Sequences were derived from peripheral blood mononuclear cells (PBMCs), sampled at new diagnosis, from a patient treated with antithyroid drugs. The receptors derive from a young woman with Graves disease. CDR3s include the opening cysteine and the closing phenylalanine or tryptophan. Each record gives: D gene, J gene, clone size, V gene, CDR3 DNA, CDR3 protein. D genes are given only for firm matches. Rows give clone size only sometimes, using once, few, many, or a class for an expanded clone.

D: .; J: TRBJ2-1; size: many; V: TRBV12-3/TRBV12-4; DNA: TGTGCCAGCAGTTTCCTGACGACAGACCGCGACCTCAATAAACAGTTCTTC; CDR3: CASSFLTTDRDLNKQFF
D: TRBD2; J: TRBJ2-4; size: many; V: TRBV20-1; DNA: TGCAGTGCTAGTCGTTCGGCTAGCGGTCAAAACATTCAGTACTTC; CDR3: CSASRSASGQNIQYF
D: TRBD2; J: TRBJ2-3; size: many; V: TRBV28; DNA: TGTGCCAGCAGTTCAGCGGGAGCTAGCACAGATACGCAGTATTTT; CDR3: CASSSAGASTDTQYF
D: .; J: TRBJ1-5; size: many; V: TRBV9; DNA: TGTGCCAGCAGCGTAGGGGGCCGCGCGGGTCAGCCCCAGCATTTT; CDR3: CASSVGGRAGQPQHF
D: .; J: TRBJ2-1; size: few; V: TRBV5-1; DNA: TGCGCCAGCAGCTTGAATGTGGCAGGAGCTCCCTACAATGAGCAGTTCTTC; CDR3: CASSLNVAGAPYNEQFF
D: .; J: TRBJ2-1; size: few; V: TRBV24-1; DNA: TGTGCCACCAGTGATACCCCGGAAGGGACGGTTGACAATGAGCAGTTCTTC; CDR3: CATSDTPEGTVDNEQFF
D: TRBD1; J: TRBJ1-2; size: .; V: TRBV28; DNA: TGTGTCAGCCTTAGGGGGCTGCGGACTAACTATGGCTACACCTTC; CDR3: CVSLRGLRTNYGYTF
D: TRBD2; J: TRBJ2-1; size: many; V: TRBV20-1; DNA: TGCAGTGCTAGAGATCTAGCGGGAGAGTTCAATGAGCAGTTCTTC; CDR3: CSARDLAGEFNEQFF
D: TRBD1; J: TRBJ1-4; size: many; V: TRBV6-2/TRBV6-3; DNA: TGTGCCAGCAGTGGCCGGGACAGCAATGAAAAACTGTTTTTT; CDR3: CASSGRDSNEKLFF
D: TRBD2; J: TRBJ2-1; size: many; V: TRBV28; DNA: TGTGCCAGCAGCAAACCGGGACTAGCGGGAGGATTCAAGAATGAGCAGTTCTTC; CDR3: CASSKPGLAGGFKNEQFF
D: TRBD2; J: TRBJ2-7; size: few; V: TRBV5-4; DNA: TGTGCCAGCAGCGGCGTGGCTAGCGGGATATACGAGCAGTACTTC; CDR3: CASSGVASGIYEQYF
D: .; J: TRBJ1-1; size: many; V: TRBV11-2; DNA: TGTGCCAGCAGCTATTACACTGAAGCTTTCTTT; CDR3: CASSYYTEAFF
D: .; J: TRBJ2-7; size: few; V: TRBV7-2; DNA: TGTGCCAGCAGCCCTCGGAGACTGAACTACGAGCAGTACTTC; CDR3: CASSPRRLNYEQYF
D: TRBD1; J: TRBJ1-1; size: many; V: TRBV27; DNA: TGTGCCAGCAGTTTATCCCGACAGGGGGCTGAAGCTTTCTTT; CDR3: CASSLSRQGAEAFF
D: TRBD1; J: TRBJ2-7; size: many; V: TRBV10-3; DNA: TGTGCCATCAGTGAGTTCACAGGGGCCGAGCAGTACTTC; CDR3: CAISEFTGAEQYF
D: .; J: TRBJ2-1; size: .; V: TRBV7-3; DNA: TGTGCCAGCAGTTCGGACTCGATTAGTGAGCAGTTCTTC; CDR3: CASSSDSISEQFF
D: .; J: TRBJ2-1; size: many; V: TRBV7-9; DNA: TGTGCCAGCAGTTGGACCGGACTGGGTGTTTCCCTGTTCGGGCAGTTCTTC; CDR3: CASSWTGLGVSLFGQFF
D: TRBD1; J: TRBJ2-1; size: .; V: TRBV7-6; DNA: TGTGCCAGCAGCCCGGGACAGATATACAATGAGCAGTTCTTC; CDR3: CASSPGQIYNEQFF
D: TRBD1; J: TRBJ1-1; size: .; V: TRBV20-1; DNA: TGCAGGGGACAGCTAGTTTGGGGTACTGAAGCTTTCTTT; CDR3: CRGQLVWGTEAFF
D: TRBD2; J: TRBJ2-3; size: many; V: TRBV10-3; DNA: TGTGCCATTGGATCCGGGACTAGTCGGACAGATACGCAGTATTTT; CDR3: CAIGSGTSRTDTQYF
D: TRBD1; J: TRBJ2-1; size: many; V: TRBV29-1; DNA: TGCAGCGCCAATACAGGGGCCGCGGAGGTTGAGCAGTTCTTC; CDR3: CSANTGAAEVEQFF
D: .; J: TRBJ2-7; size: many; V: TRBV6-1; DNA: TGTGCCAGCAGTCCCCGGCGGTACGAGCAGTACTTC; CDR3: CASSPRRYEQYF
D: TRBD1; J: TRBJ1-2; size: many; V: TRBV9; DNA: TGTGCCAGCAGCGTAGACGTTACGGGACAGAACTATGGCTACACCTTC; CDR3: CASSVDVTGQNYGYTF
D: .; J: TRBJ2-5; size: many; V: TRBV11-2; DNA: TGTGCCAGCAGCCTAGGGACGGTACGGTACCAAGAGACCCAGTACTTC; CDR3: CASSLGTVRYQETQYF
D: .; J: TRBJ2-7; size: .; V: TRBV12-3/TRBV12-4; DNA: TGTGCCAGCAGTAAGGGGAGCGAAATCGAGCAGTACTTC; CDR3: CASSKGSEIEQYF
D: .; J: TRBJ1-5; size: many; V: TRBV7-9; DNA: TGTGCCAGCAGCTTAGGATCTCAGCCCCAGCATTTT; CDR3: CASSLGSQPQHF
D: TRBD1; J: TRBJ2-2; size: .; V: TRBV2; DNA: TGTGCCAGCAGAGTCCCGGGACAGGGGAACACCGGGGAGCTGTTTTTT; CDR3: CASRVPGQGNTGELFF
D: TRBD2; J: TRBJ2-7; size: .; V: TRBV20-1; DNA: TGCAGTGTCGAAGGCCCTAGCGGGAGGATTGAGCAGTACTTC; CDR3: CSVEGPSGRIEQYF
D: TRBD1; J: TRBJ2-7; size: few; V: TRBV15; DNA: TGTGCCACCAGCCCCGGACAGGGAGAGGACGACGAGCAGTACTTC; CDR3: CATSPGQGEDDEQYF
D: .; J: TRBJ2-2; size: many; V: TRBV27; DNA: TGTGCCAGCAGTTACCGACAGACCACCGGGGAGCTGTTTTTT; CDR3: CASSYRQTTGELFF
D: .; J: TRBJ1-2; size: .; V: TRBV6-2/TRBV6-3; DNA: TGTGCCAGCAGTAGGCCCCCTGGCTATGGCTACACCTTC; CDR3: CASSRPPGYGYTF
D: .; J: TRBJ2-1; size: .; V: TRBV12-3/TRBV12-4; DNA: TGTGCCAGCAGTTTAGACAGCCACTCCTACAATGAGCAGTTCTTC; CDR3: CASSLDSHSYNEQFF
D: TRBD2; J: TRBJ2-1; size: few; V: TRBV6-1; DNA: TGTGCCACGAGAAAAAGGGCTAGCGGGGGGAACGGCGAGTTCTTC; CDR3: CATRKRASGGNGEFF
D: TRBD2; J: TRBJ2-1; size: .; V: TRBV6-4; DNA: TGTGCCAGCACCCTGGGGACTAGCGGGAGGTTCACCTACAATGAGCAGTTCTTC; CDR3: CASTLGTSGRFTYNEQFF
D: .; J: TRBJ1-6; size: .; V: TRBV6-1; DNA: TGTGCCAGCAGTGAGGAGGGGTCGATTGTAAATTCACCCCTCCACTTT; CDR3: CASSEEGSIVNSPLHF
D: .; J: TRBJ2-1; size: .; V: TRBV5-1; DNA: TGCGCCAGCAGCGGGTTACAATACAATGAGCAGTTCTTC; CDR3: CASSGLQYNEQFF
D: .; J: TRBJ2-2; size: few; V: TRBV24-1; DNA: TGTGCCACCAGTGATCCTGTCCAGGGCTCCGGGGAGCTGTTTTTT; CDR3: CATSDPVQGSGELFF
D: .; J: TRBJ1-1; size: many; V: TRBV28; DNA: TGTGCCAGCAGCCCATATACCACTGAAGCTTTCTTT; CDR3: CASSPYTTEAFF
D: .; J: TRBJ2-1; size: many; V: TRBV4-3; DNA: TGCGCCAGCAGCCAAGAACGGCAGGGCGGTTTTAGGCAGTTCTTC; CDR3: CASSQERQGGFRQFF
D: .; J: TRBJ2-5; size: few; V: TRBV25-1; DNA: TGTGCCAGCAGGGTAGCTGAGTACCAAGAGACCCAGTACTTC; CDR3: CASRVAEYQETQYF
D: .; J: TRBJ2-3; size: many; V: TRBV2; DNA: TGTGCCAGCAGTCCACAGGGAGGGGGTACGCAGTATTTT; CDR3: CASSPQGGGTQYF
D: TRBD2; J: TRBJ2-7; size: once; V: TRBV7-9; DNA: TGTGCCAGCAGCTTTCTAGCTAGCGGGAACTACGAGCAGTACTTC; CDR3: CASSFLASGNYEQYF
D: .; J: TRBJ1-6; size: .; V: TRBV27; DNA: TGTGCCAGCAGCCGAACAGGACGGAATTCACCCCTCCACTTT; CDR3: CASSRTGRNSPLHF
D: TRBD2; J: TRBJ2-5; size: .; V: TRBV6-1; DNA: TGTGCCAGCGTTAGGACTAGCCCCCAAGAGACCCAGTACTTC; CDR3: CASVRTSPQETQYF
D: .; J: TRBJ2-1; size: many; V: TRBV6-2/TRBV6-3; DNA: TGTGCCAGCAGTGAAGCGTCTCTTAGGGTCCCGCCAATGACGCAGTTCTTC; CDR3: CASSEASLRVPPMTQFF
D: .; J: TRBJ2-1; size: many; V: TRBV2; DNA: TGTGCCAGCCTAAAAACCAGCGGACCCACCAGCTCCTACAATGAGCAGTTCTTC; CDR3: CASLKTSGPTSSYNEQFF